A few counts support the clone carrying this T cell receptor beta chain. Its antigen is not known. This record belongs to a study of T cells after yellow fever vaccination. For the study at large: Some fractions had low cell numbers, and these were prepared with SMART-Seq v4 Ultra Low Input.

Study-wide findings and caveats: A faster peak, day 5 versus 15, was reached by the weaker secondary response. In post-booster samples, most primary-vaccination clones reappeared (about 96% CD4, around 87% CD8).

The CDR3 extends over 15 amino acids. Germline V gives CDR1 MNHNS, CDR2 SASEGT. The ends lost 6 bases at V and 0 bases at J; junction bases unmatched: 5. 5'RACE template switching generated TCR cDNA, adding a universal primer site and UMIs. TCRdb itself ran the 5' RACE reads through MiXCR, one entry per CDR3 protein. The sample contains 300,000 to 400,000 distinct CDR3 sequences, over 8% of which appear only once. This receptor was taken from a man aged 18 to 30 who received the YFV17D yellow fever vaccine. V gene TRBV6-1 combines with J gene TRBJ2-4; 7 nucleotides align to TRBD1. This specimen consisted of PBMCs, obtained on the day of the first yellow fever vaccination. CDR3 in DNA: TGTGCCAGCAGCCAAGACAGGGCAGCCAAAAACATTCAGTACTTC. It specifies CASSQDRAAKNIQYF.